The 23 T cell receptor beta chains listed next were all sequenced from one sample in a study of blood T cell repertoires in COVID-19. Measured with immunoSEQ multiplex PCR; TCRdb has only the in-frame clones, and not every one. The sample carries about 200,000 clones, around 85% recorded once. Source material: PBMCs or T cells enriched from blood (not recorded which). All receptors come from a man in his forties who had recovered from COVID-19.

The chain's CDR3 is CASSLRRNYGYTF. Written as DNA, the CDR3 is TGTGCCAGCAGCTTGCGCAGAAACTATGGCTACACCTTC. This chain uses TRBV5-8 with TRBJ1-2; no firm D call. CDR1 and CDR2 from the germline V gene are SGHTS and YDEGEE. The length of the CDR3 is 13 residues. V shed 1 base and J shed 2 bases, with 6 bases lying between them.

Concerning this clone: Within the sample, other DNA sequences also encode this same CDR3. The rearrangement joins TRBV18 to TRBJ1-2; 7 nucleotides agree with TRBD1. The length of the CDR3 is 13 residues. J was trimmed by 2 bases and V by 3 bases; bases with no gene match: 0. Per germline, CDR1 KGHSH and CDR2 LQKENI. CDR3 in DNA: TGTGCCAGCTCACCGGGACAGAACTATGGCTACACCTTC. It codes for CASSPGQNYGYTF.

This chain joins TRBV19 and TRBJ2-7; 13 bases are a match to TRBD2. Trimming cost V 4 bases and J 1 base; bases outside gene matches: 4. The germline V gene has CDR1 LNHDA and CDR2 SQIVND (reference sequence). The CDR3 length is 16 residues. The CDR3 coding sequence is TGTGCCAGTAGTAGGACTAGCGGGAGTGTATCCTACGAGCAGTACTTC. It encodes CASSRTSGSVSYEQYF.

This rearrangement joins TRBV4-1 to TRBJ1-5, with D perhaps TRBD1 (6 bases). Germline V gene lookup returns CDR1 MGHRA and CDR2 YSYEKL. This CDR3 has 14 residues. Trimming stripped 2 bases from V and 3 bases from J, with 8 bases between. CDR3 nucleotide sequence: TGCGCCAGCAGCCAATACAGGGACAATCAGCCCCAGCATTTT. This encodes CASSQYRDNQPQHF.

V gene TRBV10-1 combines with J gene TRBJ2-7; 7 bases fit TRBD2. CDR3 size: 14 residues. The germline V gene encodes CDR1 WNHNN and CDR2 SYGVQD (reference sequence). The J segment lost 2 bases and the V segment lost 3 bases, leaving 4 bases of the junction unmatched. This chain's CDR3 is CASSETSVPYEQYF. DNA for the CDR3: TGCGCCAGCAGTGAAACTAGCGTCCCCTACGAGCAGTACTTC.

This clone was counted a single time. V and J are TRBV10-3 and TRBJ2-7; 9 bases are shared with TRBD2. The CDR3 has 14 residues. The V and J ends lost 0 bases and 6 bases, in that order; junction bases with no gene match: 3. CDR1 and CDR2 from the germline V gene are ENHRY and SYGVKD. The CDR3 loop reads CAISESGTSFEQYF. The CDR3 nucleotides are TGTGCCATCAGTGAGTCAGGGACTAGCTTCGAGCAGTACTTC.

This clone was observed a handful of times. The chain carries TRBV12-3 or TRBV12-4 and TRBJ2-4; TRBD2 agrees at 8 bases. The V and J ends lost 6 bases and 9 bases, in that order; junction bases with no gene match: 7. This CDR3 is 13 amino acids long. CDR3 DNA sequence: TGTGCCAGCAGATCAGGGACTAGTCGCATTCAGTACTTC. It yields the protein CASRSGTSRIQYF.

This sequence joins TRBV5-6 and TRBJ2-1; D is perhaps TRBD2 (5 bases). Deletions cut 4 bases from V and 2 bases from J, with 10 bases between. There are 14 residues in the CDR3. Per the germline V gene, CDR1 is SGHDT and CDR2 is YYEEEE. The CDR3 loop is CASSPGGTYNEQFF. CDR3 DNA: TGTGCCAGCAGCCCTGGAGGCACCTACAATGAGCAGTTCTTC.

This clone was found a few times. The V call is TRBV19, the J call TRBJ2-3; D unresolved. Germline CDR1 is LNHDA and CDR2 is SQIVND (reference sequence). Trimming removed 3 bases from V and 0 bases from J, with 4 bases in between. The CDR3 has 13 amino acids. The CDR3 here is CASSMYSTDTQYF. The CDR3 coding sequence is TGTGCCAGTAGTATGTATAGCACAGATACGCAGTATTTT.

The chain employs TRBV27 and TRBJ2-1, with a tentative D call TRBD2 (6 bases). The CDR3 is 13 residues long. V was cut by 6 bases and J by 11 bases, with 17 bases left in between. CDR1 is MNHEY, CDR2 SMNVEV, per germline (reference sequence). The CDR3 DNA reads TGTGCCAGCAGCGTGGGGGGTAGGGGTCAGCAGTTCTTC. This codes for CASSVGGRGQQFF.

CDR3 DNA: TGTGCCAGCAGGGACAGGTATAATGAAAAACTGTTTTTT. Amino acid sequence: CASRDRYNEKLFF. The chain combines TRBV7-6 with TRBJ1-4; 7 nucleotides align to TRBD1. Germline V gives CDR1 SGHVS, CDR2 FNYEAQ. This CDR3 is built from 13 residues. The J segment lost 4 bases and the V segment lost 6 bases, leaving 2 bases of the junction unmatched.

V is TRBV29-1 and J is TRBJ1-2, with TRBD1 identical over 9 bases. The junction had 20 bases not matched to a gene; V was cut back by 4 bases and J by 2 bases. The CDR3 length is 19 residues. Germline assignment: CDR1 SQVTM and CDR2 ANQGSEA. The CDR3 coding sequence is TGCAGCGTTGTAGTTGTAGGAGGGACAGGGCGGAGTAGGAACTATGGCTACACCTTC. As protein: CSVVVVGGTGRSRNYGYTF.

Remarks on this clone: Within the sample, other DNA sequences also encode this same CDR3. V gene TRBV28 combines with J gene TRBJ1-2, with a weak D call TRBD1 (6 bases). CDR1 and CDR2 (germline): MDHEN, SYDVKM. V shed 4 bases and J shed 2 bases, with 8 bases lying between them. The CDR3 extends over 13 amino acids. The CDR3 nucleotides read TGTGCCAGCAGTTCGGGACAAAACTATGGCTACACCTTC. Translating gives CASSSGQNYGYTF.

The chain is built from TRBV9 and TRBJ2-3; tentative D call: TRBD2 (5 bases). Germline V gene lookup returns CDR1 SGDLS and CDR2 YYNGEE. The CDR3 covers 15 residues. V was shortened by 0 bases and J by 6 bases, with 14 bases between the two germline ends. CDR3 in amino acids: CASSVGSGPGDTQYF. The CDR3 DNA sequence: TGTGCCAGCAGCGTAGGGAGCGGCCCTGGGGATACGCAGTATTTT.

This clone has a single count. CDR3 region: CASSLTGDTDTQYF. The CDR3 DNA reads as TGTGCCAGCAGCCTTACAGGGGACACAGATACGCAGTATTTT. The chain carries TRBV7-2 and TRBJ2-3; 7 bases line up with TRBD1. The V gene end was trimmed by 5 bases and the J gene end by 2 bases; junction bases not matched to a gene: 4. CDR3 length equals 14 residues. Germline V gene lookup returns CDR1 SGHTA and CDR2 FQGNSA. Using reference TRBV7-2 and TRBJ2-3 for the parts outside the CDR3, the full variable domain is GAGVSQSPSNKVTEKGKDVELRCDPISGHTALYWYRQSLGQGLEFLIYFQGNSAPDKSGLPSDRFSAERTGGSVSTLTIQRTQQEDSAVYLCASSLTGDTDTQYFGPGTRLTVL.

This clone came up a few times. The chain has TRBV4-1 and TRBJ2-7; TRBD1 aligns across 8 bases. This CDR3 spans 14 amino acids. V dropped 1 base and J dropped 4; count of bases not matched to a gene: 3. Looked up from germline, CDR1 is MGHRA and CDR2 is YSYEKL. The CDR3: CASSQGTGWYEQYF. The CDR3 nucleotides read TGCGCCAGCAGCCAAGGGACAGGGTGGTACGAGCAGTACTTC.

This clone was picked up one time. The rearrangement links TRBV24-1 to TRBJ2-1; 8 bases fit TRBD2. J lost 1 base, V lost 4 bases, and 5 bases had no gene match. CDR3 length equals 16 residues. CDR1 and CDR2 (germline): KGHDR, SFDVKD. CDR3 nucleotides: TGTGCCACCAGTGACCCGAGCGGGGGATCCTACAATGAGCAGTTCTTC. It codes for CATSDPSGGSYNEQFF.

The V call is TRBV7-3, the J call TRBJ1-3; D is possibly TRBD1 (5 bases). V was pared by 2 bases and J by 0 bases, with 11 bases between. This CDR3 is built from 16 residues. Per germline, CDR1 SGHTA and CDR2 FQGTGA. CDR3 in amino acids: CASSLGYRNSGNTIYF. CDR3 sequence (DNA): TGTGCCAGCAGCTTAGGGTACAGGAACTCTGGAAACACCATATATTTT.

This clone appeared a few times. This CDR3 reads CASSFSTGLAGGYTF. CDR3 coding DNA: TGTGCCAGCAGCTTCTCGACAGGGTTGGCAGGTGGCTACACCTTC. V gene TRBV11-2 combines with J gene TRBJ1-2; 7 bases are shared with TRBD1. The CDR3 runs 15 residues. Germline assignment: CDR1 SGHAT and CDR2 FQNNGV. V was clipped by 3 bases and J by 7 bases; unmatched bases: 11.

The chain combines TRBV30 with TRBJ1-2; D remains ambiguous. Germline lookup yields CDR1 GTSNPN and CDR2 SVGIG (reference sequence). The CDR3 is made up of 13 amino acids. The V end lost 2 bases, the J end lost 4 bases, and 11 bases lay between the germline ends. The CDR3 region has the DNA TGTGCCTGGAGTTTGGGAGATTCCTATGGCTACACCTTC. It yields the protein CAWSLGDSYGYTF.

CDR3 in DNA: TGTGCCAGCAGCCAAGACGGGGGGCAGTTCTTC. This codes for CASSQDGGQFF. V gene TRBV3-1 (or the pseudogene TRBV3-2) combines with J gene TRBJ2-1; D is perhaps TRBD2 (6 bases). V lost 0 bases and J lost 12, with 6 bases in between. Germline V lookup: CDR1 LGHDT, CDR2 YNNKEL (reference sequence). The CDR3 loop spans 11 amino acids.

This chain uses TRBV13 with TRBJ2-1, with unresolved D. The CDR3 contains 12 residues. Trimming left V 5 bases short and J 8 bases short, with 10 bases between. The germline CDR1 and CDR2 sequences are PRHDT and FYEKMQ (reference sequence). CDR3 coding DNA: TGTGCCAGCAGCCCCGGAGTCCATGAGCAGTTCTTC. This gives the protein CASSPGVHEQFF.

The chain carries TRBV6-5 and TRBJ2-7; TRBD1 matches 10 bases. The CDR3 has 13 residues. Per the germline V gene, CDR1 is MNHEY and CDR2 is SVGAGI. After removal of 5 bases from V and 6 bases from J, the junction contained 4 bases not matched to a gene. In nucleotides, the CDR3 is TGTGCCAGCAGTCCCCGGGACAGGGGCGAGCAGTACTTC. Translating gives CASSPRDRGEQYF.